This T cell receptor beta chain appears in the sequencing data of a study of naive and memory T cell subsets. Amplification of ligated cDNA took four PCR rounds with SP2 and nested alpha and beta constant primers. TCRdb reprocessed the 5' RACE reads via MiXCR and lists one record per CDR3 protein. The profile shows approximately 52,000 distinct CDR3 sequences, approximately 4.5% of them singletons. V was pared by 2 bases and J by 8 bases, with 16 bases between. This CDR3 contains 14 residues. CDR1 SGDLS and CDR2 YYNGEE come from the germline V gene. A UMI-containing oligonucleotide was joined by 3' ligation to the TCR cDNA template. The sample holds many counts of this clonotype.

This clonotype was sampled from a female donor in good health. This rearrangement joins TRBV9 to TRBJ1-1; D is unclear. Here the CDR3 reads CASSVSSQRGEAFF. For the CDR3, the DNA is TGTGCCAGCAGCGTCAGTTCCCAACGTGGGGAAGCTTTCTTT.